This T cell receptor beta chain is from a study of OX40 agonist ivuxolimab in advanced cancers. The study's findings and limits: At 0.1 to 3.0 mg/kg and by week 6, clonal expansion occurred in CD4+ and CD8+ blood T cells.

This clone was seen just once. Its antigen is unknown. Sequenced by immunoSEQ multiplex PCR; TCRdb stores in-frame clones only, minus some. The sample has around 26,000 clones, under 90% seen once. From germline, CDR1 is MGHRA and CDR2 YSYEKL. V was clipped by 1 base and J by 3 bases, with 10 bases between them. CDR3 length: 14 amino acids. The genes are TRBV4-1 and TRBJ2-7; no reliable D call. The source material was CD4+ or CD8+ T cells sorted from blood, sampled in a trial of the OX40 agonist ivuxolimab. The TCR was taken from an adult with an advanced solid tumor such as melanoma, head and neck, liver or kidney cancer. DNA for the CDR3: TGCGCCAGCAGCCAAGCGGCAGAGATCTACGAGCAGTACTTC. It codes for CASSQAAEIYEQYF.